The entry below describes one T cell receptor (beta chain). Its antigen is still unknown. The data belong to a study of esophageal squamous cell carcinoma under preoperative chemotherapy. Study background: Samples included peripheral blood T cells as well as tumor-infiltrating lymphocytes.

Broader study findings: Peripheral T cells migrating into the tumor appeared to partly supply post-treatment tumor-infiltrating lymphocytes. Clonal contraction, more than amplification, hit abundant clones after paclitaxel-nedaplatin.

Via MiXCR, TCRdb re-called the PCR reads, giving one row per CDR3 protein. The top ten clones hold about an eighth of a sample with about 30,000 distinct CDR3 sequences, roughly 48% of them seen once. The CDR3 totals 13 residues. The germline V gene encodes CDR1 LNHDA and CDR2 SQIVND (reference sequence). Trimming removed 4 bases at V and 0 bases at J, with 6 bases between. Sample time point: before preoperative PTX-NDP chemotherapy. Preoperative chemotherapy with paclitaxel-nedaplatin was given to patients before surgery. The clonotype comes from a human donor with esophageal squamous cell carcinoma. The donor label of this sample is uncertain. The chain combines TRBV19 with TRBJ1-1; D remains ambiguous. Collection took place from a patient given preoperative chemotherapy. The CDR3 sequence is CASSTDVNTEAFF. CDR3 nucleotides: TGTGCCAGTAGTACAGACGTGAACACTGAAGCTTTCTTT.